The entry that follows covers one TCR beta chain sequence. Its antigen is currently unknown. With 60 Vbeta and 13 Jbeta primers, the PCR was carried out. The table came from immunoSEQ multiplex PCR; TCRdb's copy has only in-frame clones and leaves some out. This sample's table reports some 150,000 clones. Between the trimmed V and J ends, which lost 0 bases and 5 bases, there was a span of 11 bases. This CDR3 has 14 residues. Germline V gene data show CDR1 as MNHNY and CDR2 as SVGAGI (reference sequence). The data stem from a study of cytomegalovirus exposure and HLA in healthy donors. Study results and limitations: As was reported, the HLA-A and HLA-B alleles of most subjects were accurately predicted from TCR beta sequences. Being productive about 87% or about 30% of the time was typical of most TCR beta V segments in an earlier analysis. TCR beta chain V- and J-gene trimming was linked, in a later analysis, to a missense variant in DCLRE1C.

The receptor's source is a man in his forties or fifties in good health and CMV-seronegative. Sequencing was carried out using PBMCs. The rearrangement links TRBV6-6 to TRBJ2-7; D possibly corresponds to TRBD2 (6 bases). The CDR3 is CASSYSEGRNEQYF. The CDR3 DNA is TGTGCCAGCAGTTACTCGGAGGGTAGGAACGAGCAGTACTTC.